This T cell receptor beta chain was profiled in a study of early T cells in non-severe SARS-CoV-2 infection. Study-wide background: Sequencing was performed on bulk RNA from unsorted whole blood, leaving chains unpaired.

Germline V CDR1 and CDR2: SGHNT, YYREEE (reference sequence). The CDR3 is made up of 16 amino acids. Trimming took off 4 bases at V and 4 bases at J, with 19 bases between the two ends. At least ten counts were recorded for this clonotype. Individual cDNA molecules were tagged with unique molecular identifiers, the study reported. One entry per CDR3 protein results from TCRdb running MiXCR on the 5' RACE reads. The sample contains under 85,000 distinct CDR3 sequences, roughly an eighth of which appear only once. The receptor's source is an adult who was a healthcare worker with PCR-confirmed SARS-CoV-2 infection or an uninfected control (not recorded which). Sequencing input: whole blood. V is TRBV5-4 and J is TRBJ2-3; D is possibly TRBD2 (6 bases). The CDR3 sequence: CASSLAAGLQSDTQYF. CDR3 nucleotides: TGTGCCAGCAGCCTGGCGGCGGGACTCCAGTCAGATACGCAGTATTTT.